This T cell receptor beta chain was observed in a study of shared clonotypes between healthy human individuals. Points from the study as a whole: Since donors were few, the genetic and exposure-history diversity represented was limited.

The CDR3 is made up of 13 amino acids. The ends were cut back, 0 bases at V and 5 bases at J, with 9 bases in the middle. Germline V gene lookup returns CDR1 SGHRS and CDR2 YFSETQ. Sequenced by immunoSEQ multiplex PCR; TCRdb stores in-frame clones only, minus some. Of about 2.4 million clones detected, roughly 93% appear once; the ten largest clones hold around 0.4%. All donors were healthy HIV-negative adults lacking recent acute infections or vaccinations. With regard to this clone: The target antigen is unknown.

Sequencing was done on a sample of naive CD4+ T cells from PBMCs. Subset in this sample: CD45RA+ positively selected. This sequence joins TRBV5-1 and TRBJ2-7; D gene ambiguous. This clonotype was obtained from a man between 18 and 29 years old in good health. Some clones in this sample may be carry-over from other donors' samples. CDR3 sequence (DNA): TGCGCCAGCAGCTTGGATAGCCAGCACGAGCAGTACTTC. This translates into CASSLDSQHEQYF. Drawing the rest from reference TRBV5-1 and TRBJ2-7, the complete variable domain is KAGVTQTPRYLIKTRGQQVTLSCSPISGHRSVSWYQQTPGQGLQFLFEYFSETQRNKGNFPGRFSGRQFSNSRSEMNVSTLELGDSALYLCASSLDSQHEQYFGPGTRLTVT.